One and the same sample provided the 3 T cell receptor beta chains below, sequenced in a study of tumor-infiltrating lymphocytes in localized non-small cell lung cancer. Using immunoSEQ multiplex PCR, the repertoire was profiled, and TCRdb retains in-frame clones only, with some absent. The sample holds about 16,000 clones, roughly four fifths seen once. The sequenced material came from lung tumor tissue. The receptors derive from a human donor with non-small cell lung cancer.

This chain links TRBV5-4 with TRBJ2-7; maybe TRBD2 (5 bases). V was shortened by 0 bases and J by 3 bases, with 13 bases between the two germline ends. CDR1 is SGHNT, CDR2 YYREEE, per germline (reference sequence). CDR3 length: 15 residues. The CDR3 DNA follows: TGTGCCAGCAGCTTGGGGTTCGGGGTTTTCTACGAGCAGTACTTC. Translation gives CASSLGFGVFYEQYF. The whole variable domain, remainder taken from reference TRBV5-4 and TRBJ2-7, is ETGVTQSPTHLIKTRGQQVTLRCSSQSGHNTVSWYQQALGQGPQFIFQYYREEENGRGNFPPRFSGLQFPNYSSELNVNALELDDSALYLCASSLGFGVFYEQYFGPGTRLTVT.

The chain is built from TRBV27 and TRBJ2-7; D gene unclear. Germline V gene sequence: CDR1 MNHEY, CDR2 SMNVEV (reference sequence). Trimming left V 3 bases short and J 5 bases short, with 14 bases between. The CDR3 is 14 amino acids. The CDR3 sequence is CASSLGRQAHEQYF. The CDR3 nucleotides are TGTGCCAGCAGTTTGGGTCGCCAAGCCCACGAGCAGTACTTC.

The sample holds a few counts of this clone. The chain combines TRBV19 with TRBJ2-7, with TRBD1 matching over 7 bases. V was pared by 4 bases and J by 0 bases, with 9 bases of the junction left unmatched. CDR3 length: 16 amino acids. Germline lookup yields CDR1 LNHDA and CDR2 SQIVND (reference sequence). DNA for the CDR3: TGTGCCAGTAGTAAGGGGGACAGTCCTCCCTCCTACGAGCAGTACTTC. Protein product: CASSKGDSPPSYEQYF. Drawing the rest from reference TRBV19 and TRBJ2-7, the complete variable domain is DGGITQSPKYLFRKEGQNVTLSCEQNLNHDAMYWYRQDPGQGLRLIYYSQIVNDFQKGDIAEGYSVSREKKESFPLTVTSAQKNPTAFYLCASSKGDSPPSYEQYFGPGTRLTVT.